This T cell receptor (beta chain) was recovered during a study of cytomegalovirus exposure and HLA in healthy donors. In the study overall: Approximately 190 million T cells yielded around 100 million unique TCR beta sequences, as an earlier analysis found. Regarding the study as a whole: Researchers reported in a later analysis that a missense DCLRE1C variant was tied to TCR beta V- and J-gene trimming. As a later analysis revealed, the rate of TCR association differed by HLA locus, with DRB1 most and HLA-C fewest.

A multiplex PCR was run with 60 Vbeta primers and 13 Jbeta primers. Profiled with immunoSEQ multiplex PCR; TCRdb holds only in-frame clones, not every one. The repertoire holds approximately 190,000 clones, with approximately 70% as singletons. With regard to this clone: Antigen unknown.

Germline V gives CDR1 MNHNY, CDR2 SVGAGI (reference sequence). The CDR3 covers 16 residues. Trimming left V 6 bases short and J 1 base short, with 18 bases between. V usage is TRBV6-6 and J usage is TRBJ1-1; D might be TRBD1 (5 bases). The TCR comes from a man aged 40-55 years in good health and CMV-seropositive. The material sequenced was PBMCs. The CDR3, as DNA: TGTGCCAGCAGCAAAACCCGAGAGACAGCGAACACTGAAGCTTTCTTT. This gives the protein CASSKTRETANTEAFF.